These 30 T cell receptor beta chains were sequenced from one sample in a study of shared clonotypes between healthy human individuals. Profiling relied on immunoSEQ multiplex PCR, and the TCRdb table lists in-frame clones only, not all of them. Counted here are about 600,000 clones, nearly 98% occurring once; the ten biggest clones make up 0.3%. CD45RO-negative, CCR7-selected cells formed the naive CD8 fraction, which excluded terminally differentiated effector memory CD45RA+ cells. Sequenced material: naive CD8+ T cells sorted from blood. These receptor sequences come from a man younger than 40 in good health.

This chain connects TRBV7-9 to TRBJ2-1; 11 nucleotides agree with TRBD2. The germline CDR1 and CDR2 sequences are SEHNR and FQNEAQ (reference sequence). V lost 5 bases, J lost 10 bases, and 10 bases stayed unmatched. This CDR3 is built from 15 residues. This chain's CDR3 is CASSKLVAGGREQFF. The CDR3, as DNA: TGTGCCAGCAGCAAGCTGGTAGCGGGAGGGAGAGAGCAGTTCTTC. Full variable domain (rest looked up from reference TRBV7-9 and TRBJ2-1): DTGVSQNPRHKITKRGQNVTFRCDPISEHNRLYWYRQTLGQGPEFLTYFQNEAQLEKSRLLSDRFSAERPKGSFSTLEIQRTEQGDSAMYLCASSKLVAGGREQFFGPGTRLTVL.

This clone occurred once. This rearrangement joins TRBV5-4 to TRBJ1-1, with 9 bases fitting TRBD1. This CDR3 is 15 amino acids long. Germline loops: CDR1 SGHNT, CDR2 YYREEE (reference sequence). Germline trimming cut 4 bases from V and 1 base from J; bases unmatched to any gene: 5. The CDR3 nucleotides are TGTGCCAGCAGCAGCCTACAGGGGGCGAACACTGAAGCTTTCTTT. This sequence encodes CASSSLQGANTEAFF.

The chain has TRBV15 and TRBJ2-1; the match to TRBD2 covers 9 bases. Trimming took 3 bases from V and 8 from J; bases not matched to a gene: 11. CDR3 length: 16 residues. The germline gives CDR1 LNHNV, CDR2 YYDKDF (reference sequence). DNA of the CDR3: TGTGCCACCAGCAGGACCAGCGGGAGGTTTGGGTATGAGCAGTTCTTC. Protein sequence: CATSRTSGRFGYEQFF.

Concerning this clone itself: Within the sample, other DNA sequences also encode this same CDR3. In DNA form, the CDR3 reads TGTGCCAGCAGCGTAACAGGCACAGATACGCAGTATTTT. It is translated as CASSVTGTDTQYF. This chain links TRBV9 with TRBJ2-3, with unresolved D. Germline assignment: CDR1 SGDLS and CDR2 YYNGEE. This CDR3 is 13 amino acids long. The V and J ends lost 1 base and 1 base respectively, with 4 bases between them.

The gene calls are TRBV27 and TRBJ2-7, with 11 bases identical to TRBD2. CDR3 size: 15 residues. Germline values: CDR1 MNHEY, CDR2 SMNVEV (reference sequence). The V segment lost 6 bases and the J segment 2 bases; nucleotides outside the gene matches: 6. The CDR3 DNA is TGTGCCAGCAGCATTGTAGCGGGAGGGCCCTACGAGCAGTACTTC. Its protein product is CASSIVAGGPYEQYF.

As concerns this clone: Different DNA sequences within this sample yield the same CDR3. The rearrangement joins TRBV2 to TRBJ2-1; D not certain. The CDR3 is 12 residues long. Trimming took 8 bases from V and 1 from J, leaving 6 bases between them. Germline-derived CDR1 and CDR2 are SNHLY and FYNNEI. In nucleotides, the CDR3 is TGTGCCAGCCGAGGATCCTACAATGAGCAGTTCTTC. As protein: CASRGSYNEQFF.

J is TRBJ2-5 and V is TRBV29-1; D is unclear. The CDR3 is 12 amino acids. V gave up 1 base and J gave up 5 bases, with 8 bases separating them. Germline lookup yields CDR1 SQVTM and CDR2 ANQGSEA. The CDR3 here is CSVEGRLETQYF. The CDR3 nucleotides are TGCAGCGTTGAAGGCAGGCTGGAGACCCAGTACTTC.

The rearrangement joins TRBV7-2 to TRBJ2-3, with a weak D call TRBD2 (5 bases). Germline CDR1 and CDR2: SGHTA and FQGNSA. Trimming removed 10 bases at V and 0 bases at J, with 17 bases between. The CDR3 consists of 15 residues. DNA of the CDR3: TGTGCCAACAGTGACGGGATTTCTAGCACAGATACGCAGTATTTT. Its translation: CANSDGISSTDTQYF.

The V and J genes are TRBV5-6 and TRBJ1-2; D not certain. V was pared by 2 bases and J by 8 bases, with 19 bases between. This CDR3 has 15 residues. The germline V gene encodes CDR1 SGHDT and CDR2 YYEEEE. CDR3 nucleotides: TGTGCCAGCAGCTTTCAATTCCCGGACCAAAGAGGCTACACCTTC. Translation: CASSFQFPDQRGYTF.

To note about this clone: The same CDR3 arises from other DNA sequences in this sample as well. The chain recombines TRBV29-1 with TRBJ2-7; D is undetermined. The V gene lost 4 bases and the J gene lost 5 bases, with 6 bases spanning the gap. The CDR3 is made up of 10 amino acids. Germline CDR1 and CDR2: SQVTM and ANQGSEA. The CDR3 here is CSVVNHEQYF. CDR3 DNA sequence: TGCAGCGTTGTCAACCACGAGCAGTACTTC.

This chain links TRBV6-6 with TRBJ1-1, with 10 bases that match TRBD1. With 6 bases clipped from V and 5 bases from J, the junction kept 6 bases outside the gene matches. The CDR3 contains 14 residues. Germline V gene lookup returns CDR1 MNHNY and CDR2 SVGAGI (reference sequence). CDR3 sequence reads: CASSPDRGTTEAFF. The CDR3 region has the DNA TGTGCCAGCAGCCCGGACAGGGGGACGACTGAAGCTTTCTTT.

The chain links TRBV14 to TRBJ2-5; D is possibly TRBD1 or TRBD2 (6 bases each). This CDR3 contains 18 residues. V was cut by 3 bases and J by 5 bases, with 25 bases left in between. Germline-derived CDR1 and CDR2 are SGHDN and FVKESK. This CDR3 is CASSHTRDRQGRLETQYF. The CDR3 DNA reads as TGTGCCAGCAGCCACACCCGAGATAGGCAGGGGAGGTTGGAGACCCAGTACTTC.

The gene calls are TRBV7-9 and TRBJ2-7; 9 bases are shared with TRBD1. The CDR3 covers 15 residues. Germline trimming cut 5 bases from V and 2 bases from J; bases unmatched to any gene: 7. Germline loops: CDR1 SEHNR, CDR2 FQNEAQ (reference sequence). The CDR3 nucleotides are TGTGCCAGCAGCATTACCGGGACAGGGCCCTACGAGCAGTACTTC. As protein: CASSITGTGPYEQYF.

The chain uses TRBV7-9 and TRBJ1-2, with D possibly matching TRBD1 (5 bases). Germline loops: CDR1 SEHNR, CDR2 FQNEAQ (reference sequence). The CDR3 runs to 19 residues. With 4 bases removed from V and 2 bases from J, the gap between germline ends came to 26 bases. The CDR3 sequence: CASSSPSLTERGANYGYTF. The CDR3 coding sequence is TGTGCCAGCAGCTCACCATCCCTGACAGAGCGTGGGGCAAACTATGGCTACACCTTC.

This chain uses TRBV7-2 with TRBJ1-2; D perhaps matches TRBD1 (5 bases). The CDR3 contains 12 residues. CDR1 and CDR2 from the germline V gene are SGHTA and FQGNSA. V lost 5 bases to trimming and J lost 6 bases, with 10 bases between them. This chain's CDR3 is CASSERGDGYTF. CDR3 bases: TGTGCCAGCAGCGAACGAGGGGATGGCTACACCTTC. Supplemented by reference TRBV7-2 and TRBJ1-2, the full variable domain reads GAGVSQSPSNKVTEKGKDVELRCDPISGHTALYWYRQSLGQGLEFLIYFQGNSAPDKSGLPSDRFSAERTGGSVSTLTIQRTQQEDSAVYLCASSERGDGYTFGSGTRLTVV.

This chain connects TRBV7-8 to TRBJ2-2, with D possibly being TRBD1 or TRBD2 (5 bases each). Germline V gene sequence: CDR1 SGHVS, CDR2 FQNEAQ. This CDR3 is 19 amino acids long. Between the trimmed V and J ends, which lost 3 bases and 5 bases, there was a span of 25 bases. For the CDR3, the DNA is TGTGCCAGCAGCTTCAGCAAGGCGCTGAGTGGGACGCTTACCGGGGAGCTGTTTTTT. Encoded protein: CASSFSKALSGTLTGELFF.

This chain links TRBV27 with TRBJ1-4, with D maybe TRBD1 (5 bases). V shed 4 bases and J shed 8 bases, with 20 bases lying between them. The CDR3 consists of 16 residues. CDR1 and CDR2 from the germline V gene are MNHEY and SMNVEV (reference sequence). The CDR3 loop is CASSSLGRGRSEKLFF. The CDR3 nucleotides are TGTGCCAGCAGTTCCCTAGGACGGGGGAGGTCGGAAAAACTGTTTTTT.

This clone is a singleton in its sample. The chain has TRBV28 and TRBJ2-1; D might be TRBD1 (5 bases). The CDR3 has 15 amino acids. Germline V gene lookup returns CDR1 MDHEN and CDR2 SYDVKM. Trimming took off 3 bases at V and 0 bases at J, with 9 bases between the two ends. This CDR3 reads CASSFDSSSYNEQFF. DNA for the CDR3: TGTGCCAGCAGTTTTGACAGTAGCTCCTACAATGAGCAGTTCTTC.

The rearrangement links TRBV7-6 to TRBJ2-1; 12 nucleotides line up with TRBD2. In germline, CDR1 is SGHVS, CDR2 FNYEAQ. V dropped 5 bases and J dropped 8; count of bases not matched to a gene: 4. The CDR3 is made up of 14 amino acids. CDR3 protein: CASSETSGRDEQFF. The DNA of the CDR3 is TGTGCCAGCAGCGAGACTAGCGGGAGAGATGAGCAGTTCTTC.

The gene calls are TRBV5-1 and TRBJ2-7; TRBD1 matches 10 bases. The CDR3 runs to 15 residues. The junction had 14 bases not matched to a gene; V was cut back by 6 bases and J by 8 bases. CDR1 SGHRS and CDR2 YFSETQ come from the germline V gene. This chain's CDR3 is CASIGPGTGVIKQYF. In DNA, the CDR3 is TGCGCCAGCATCGGACCCGGGACAGGGGTCATCAAGCAGTACTTC.

This chain uses TRBV11-2 with TRBJ1-2, with D possibly TRBD1 on 5 matching bases. The CDR3 sequence is 13 residues long. Germline V gene sequence: CDR1 SGHAT, CDR2 FQNNGV. Trimming cost V 4 bases and J 4 bases, with 10 bases left between them. DNA of the CDR3: TGTGCCAGCAGCTGGGGCGAAATCTATGGCTACACCTTC. Its translation is CASSWGEIYGYTF.

This chain links TRBV5-4 with TRBJ2-7, with 7 nucleotides matching TRBD1. CDR3 length: 14 residues. CDR1 and CDR2 (germline): SGHNT, YYREEE (reference sequence). V lost 3 bases to trimming and J lost 5 bases; unmatched junction nucleotides: 8. CDR3 DNA: TGTGCCAGCAGCTCGATAAGTGGACAGGACGAGCAGTACTTC. Residues: CASSSISGQDEQYF.

V usage is TRBV5-5 and J usage is TRBJ2-7; 11 bases map to TRBD1. The CDR3 has 18 residues. V shed 3 bases and J 1 base; nucleotides not matched to a gene: 12. Germline CDR1 reads SGHKS; CDR2 reads YYEKEE (reference sequence). The CDR3 loop is CASSSPRTGGDQSYEQYF. In DNA, the CDR3 is TGTGCCAGCAGCTCCCCCCGGACAGGGGGCGACCAATCCTACGAGCAGTACTTC.

V is TRBV5-1 and J is TRBJ1-2; D is unclear. V was clipped by 3 bases and J by 0 bases, with 9 bases between them. Germline V gene lookup returns CDR1 SGHRS and CDR2 YFSETQ. CDR3 length equals 14 residues. The CDR3 nucleotides are TGCGCCAGCAGCTCGGGTTTGGCTAACTATGGCTACACCTTC. Translation gives CASSSGLANYGYTF.

V gene TRBV28 combines with J gene TRBJ1-2, with TRBD1 as a possible D gene (5 bases). Trimming removed 3 bases at V and 1 base at J, with 12 bases between. The CDR3 contains 15 residues. Germline CDR1 reads MDHEN; CDR2 reads SYDVKM. The CDR3 DNA sequence: TGTGCCAGCAGTTTTAGTCAGGGAGTTAACTATGGCTACACCTTC. This codes for CASSFSQGVNYGYTF.

J is TRBJ2-7 and V is TRBV18, with D possibly being TRBD1 (5 bases). Germline CDR1 is KGHSH and CDR2 is LQKENI. Trimming shortened V by 2 bases and J by 4 bases, and 9 bases separated the two germline ends. The CDR3 contains 13 residues. The CDR3 is CASSPGKGYEQYF. The CDR3 DNA follows: TGTGCCAGCTCACCAGGGAAGGGGTACGAGCAGTACTTC. The whole variable domain, filled in from reference TRBV18 and TRBJ2-7, reads NAGVMQNPRHLVRRRGQEARLRCSPMKGHSHVYWYRQLPEEGLKFMVYLQKENIIDESGMPKERFSAEFPKEGPSILRIQQVVRGDSAAYFCASSPGKGYEQYFGPGTRLTVT.

The V and J genes are TRBV11-3 and TRBJ1-1, with 7 positions matching TRBD1. V shed 5 bases and J 1 base; nucleotides not matched to a gene: 4. The germline V gene encodes CDR1 SGHNT and CDR2 YENEEA. The CDR3 consists of 14 residues. In DNA, the CDR3 is TGTGCCAGCAGCCCTTGGGACAGGAACACTGAAGCTTTCTTT. Residues: CASSPWDRNTEAFF.

The gene calls are TRBV27 and TRBJ2-5; D remains ambiguous. Germline loops: CDR1 MNHEY, CDR2 SMNVEV (reference sequence). This CDR3 spans 18 amino acids. The V end was cut by 2 bases, the J end by 2 bases, with 21 bases between. This CDR3 reads CASSLRPPNWVGQETQYF. In nucleotides, the CDR3 is TGTGCCAGCAGTTTACGGCCGCCTAACTGGGTGGGACAAGAGACCCAGTACTTC.

This chain uses TRBV5-4 with TRBJ2-2; no definite D call. Trimming took off 4 bases at V and 0 bases at J, with 19 bases between the two ends. The CDR3 loop spans 18 amino acids. CDR1 SGHNT and CDR2 YYREEE come from the germline V gene (reference sequence). In nucleotides, the CDR3 is TGTGCCAGCAGCGGTAAAATTGGGATAGCAGCGAACACCGGGGAGCTGTTTTTT. Its translation: CASSGKIGIAANTGELFF.

This chain uses TRBV7-9 with TRBJ2-7, with 8 bases lining up with TRBD1. Germline CDR1 and CDR2: SEHNR and FQNEAQ (reference sequence). V lost 8 bases, J lost 0 bases, and 6 bases stayed unmatched. The CDR3 totals 14 residues. CDR3 sequence (DNA): TGTGCCAGCGGAACCGGGACAGGCTCCTACGAGCAGTACTTC. It encodes CASGTGTGSYEQYF. Full variable domain (outside the CDR3, taken from reference TRBV7-9 and TRBJ2-7): DTGVSQNPRHKITKRGQNVTFRCDPISEHNRLYWYRQTLGQGPEFLTYFQNEAQLEKSRLLSDRFSAERPKGSFSTLEIQRTEQGDSAMYLCASGTGTGSYEQYFGPGTRLTVT.